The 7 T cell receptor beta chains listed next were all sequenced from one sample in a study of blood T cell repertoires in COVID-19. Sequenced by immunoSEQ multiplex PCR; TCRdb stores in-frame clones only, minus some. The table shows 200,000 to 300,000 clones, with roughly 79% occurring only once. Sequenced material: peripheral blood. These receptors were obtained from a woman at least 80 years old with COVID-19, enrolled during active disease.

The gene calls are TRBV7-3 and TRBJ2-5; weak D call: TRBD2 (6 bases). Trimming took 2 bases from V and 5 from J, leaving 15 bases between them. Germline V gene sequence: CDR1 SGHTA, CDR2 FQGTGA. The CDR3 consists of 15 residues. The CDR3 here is CASSLSSRGVETQYF. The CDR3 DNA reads TGTGCCAGCAGCTTATCGTCGCGGGGCGTGGAGACCCAGTACTTC.

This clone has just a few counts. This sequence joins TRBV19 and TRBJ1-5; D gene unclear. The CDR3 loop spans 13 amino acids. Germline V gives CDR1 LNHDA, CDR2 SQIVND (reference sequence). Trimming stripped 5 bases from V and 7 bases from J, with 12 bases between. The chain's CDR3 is CASSQRLSQPQHF. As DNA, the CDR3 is TGTGCCAGTAGTCAGAGGTTGTCGCAGCCCCAGCATTTT.

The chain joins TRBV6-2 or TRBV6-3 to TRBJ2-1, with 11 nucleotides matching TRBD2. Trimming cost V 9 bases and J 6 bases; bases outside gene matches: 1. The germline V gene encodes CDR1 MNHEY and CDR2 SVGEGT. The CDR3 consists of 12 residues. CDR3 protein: CASSGRANEQFF. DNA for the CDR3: TGTGCCAGTAGCGGGAGGGCCAATGAGCAGTTCTTC.

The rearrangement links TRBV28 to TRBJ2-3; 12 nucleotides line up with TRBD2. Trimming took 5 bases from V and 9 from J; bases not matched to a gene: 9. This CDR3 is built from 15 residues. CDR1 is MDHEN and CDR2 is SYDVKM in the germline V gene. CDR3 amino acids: CASSRGTSGFRTQYF. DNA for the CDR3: TGTGCCAGCAGTCGTGGGACTAGCGGGTTTAGAACGCAGTATTTT.

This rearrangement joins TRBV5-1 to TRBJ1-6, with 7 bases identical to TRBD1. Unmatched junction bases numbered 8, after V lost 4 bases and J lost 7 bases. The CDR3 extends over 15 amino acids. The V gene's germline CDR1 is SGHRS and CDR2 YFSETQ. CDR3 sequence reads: CASSDGQAANSPLHF. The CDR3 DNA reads TGCGCCAGCAGCGATGGACAGGCAGCAAATTCACCCCTCCACTTT.

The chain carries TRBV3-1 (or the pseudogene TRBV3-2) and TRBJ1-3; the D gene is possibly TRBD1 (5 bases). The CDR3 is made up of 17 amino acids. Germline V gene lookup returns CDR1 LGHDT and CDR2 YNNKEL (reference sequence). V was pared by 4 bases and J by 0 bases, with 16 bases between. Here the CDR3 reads CASSPGGATSSGNTIYF. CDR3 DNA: TGTGCCAGCAGCCCTGGAGGGGCTACTAGCTCTGGAAACACCATATATTTT.

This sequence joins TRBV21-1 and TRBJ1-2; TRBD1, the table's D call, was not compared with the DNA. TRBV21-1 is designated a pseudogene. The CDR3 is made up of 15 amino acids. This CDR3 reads CAINLGTGDCGGYTF. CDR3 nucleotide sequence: TGTGCCATAAACTTAGGGACAGGGGATTGTGGGGGCTACACCTTC.